The rows below give T cell receptor beta chains drawn from one sample of a study of blood T cell repertoires in COVID-19. Here immunoSEQ multiplex PCR was the method, and the copy in TCRdb shows in-frame clones only, minus some. The table has roughly 150,000 clones, approximately 82% seen once. Material: peripheral blood. All receptors derive from a woman of 80 years or more with active or convalescent COVID-19. The CDR3 runs from the conserved cysteine through the conserved F or W. Each record gives: D gene, CDR3 length, clone size, V gene, J gene, CDR3 protein, CDR3 DNA. The D gene is left open where the match is weak. For some rows the clone size is stated as once, few or many, or as a class when expanded; others skip it.

D gene: .
CDR3 length: 13
clone size: .
V gene: TRBV12-3/TRBV12-4
J gene: TRBJ1-5
CDR3 protein: CASSLGRGQPQHF
CDR3 DNA: TGTGCCAGCAGTTTGGGTCGAGGTCAGCCCCAGCATTTT

D gene: TRBD1
CDR3 length: 13
clone size: few
V gene: TRBV28
J gene: TRBJ2-7
CDR3 protein: CASSSPGGHEQYF
CDR3 DNA: TGTGCCAGCAGTTCTCCAGGGGGCCACGAGCAGTACTTC

D gene: TRBD1
CDR3 length: 15
clone size: .
V gene: TRBV7-9
J gene: TRBJ1-6
CDR3 protein: CASSTATGKNSPLHF
CDR3 DNA: TGTGCCAGCAGCACCGCGACAGGGAAGAATTCACCCCTCCACTTT

D gene: .
CDR3 length: 13
clone size: .
V gene: TRBV4-2
J gene: TRBJ2-3
CDR3 protein: CASSHTTGDTQYF
CDR3 DNA: TGTGCCAGCAGCCATACGACGGGGGATACGCAGTATTTT

D gene: TRBD1
CDR3 length: 19
clone size: once
V gene: TRBV30
J gene: TRBJ2-2
CDR3 protein: CAWSFPGQGAGLVTGELFF
CDR3 DNA: TGTGCCTGGAGTTTTCCGGGACAGGGGGCAGGTTTGGTCACCGGGGAGCTGTTTTTT

D gene: TRBD2
CDR3 length: 15
clone size: .
V gene: TRBV18
J gene: TRBJ2-1
CDR3 protein: CASSPPSGRDNEQFF
CDR3 DNA: TGTGCCAGCTCACCCCCCAGCGGGAGGGATAATGAGCAGTTCTTC

D gene: .
CDR3 length: 13
clone size: .
V gene: TRBV12-3/TRBV12-4
J gene: TRBJ1-1
CDR3 protein: CASSFGRDTEAFF
CDR3 DNA: TGTGCCAGCAGTTTTGGCAGGGACACTGAAGCTTTCTTT

D gene: .
CDR3 length: 13
clone size: .
V gene: TRBV4-1
J gene: TRBJ1-5
CDR3 protein: CASSPEGNQPQHF
CDR3 DNA: TGCGCCAGCAGCCCCGAGGGCAATCAGCCCCAGCATTTT

D gene: .
CDR3 length: 12
clone size: .
V gene: TRBV10-3
J gene: TRBJ2-5
CDR3 protein: CAIRGGLETQYF
CDR3 DNA: TGTGCCATCAGGGGAGGTTTGGAGACCCAGTACTTC

D gene: TRBD2
CDR3 length: 19
clone size: .
V gene: TRBV5-6
J gene: TRBJ2-2
CDR3 protein: CASSSRLLAVAYYTGELFF
CDR3 DNA: TGTGCCAGCAGTTCCCGGCTACTAGCGGTAGCCTATTACACCGGGGAGCTGTTTTTT

D gene: .
CDR3 length: 17
clone size: .
V gene: TRBV28
J gene: TRBJ2-1
CDR3 protein: CASSFRGFRKSYNEQFF
CDR3 DNA: TGTGCCAGCAGTTTCAGGGGTTTTCGTAAGTCCTACAATGAGCAGTTCTTC

D gene: TRBD2
CDR3 length: 15
clone size: .
V gene: TRBV28
J gene: TRBJ2-1
CDR3 protein: CASSSAGLAKDEQFF
CDR3 DNA: TGTGCCAGCAGTTCAGCGGGACTAGCGAAAGATGAGCAGTTCTTC

D gene: TRBD1
CDR3 length: 15
clone size: .
V gene: TRBV27
J gene: TRBJ1-4
CDR3 protein: CASSLYRDRPEKLFF
CDR3 DNA: TGTGCCAGCAGTCTTTATCGGGACAGACCCGAAAAACTGTTTTTT